Below are 22 T cell receptor beta chains sequenced from a single sample in a study of blood T cell repertoires in COVID-19. The table came from immunoSEQ multiplex PCR; TCRdb's copy has only in-frame clones and leaves some out. Here the sample spans 250,000 or so clones, around nine tenths being singletons. The sequenced material came from peripheral blood. Receptors were obtained from a man aged 30 to 39 with COVID-19, enrolled during active disease.

This sequence joins TRBV7-6 and TRBJ2-7; no reliable D call. V dropped 1 base and J dropped 4 bases, with 11 bases sitting between them. CDR3 length: 14 residues. The germline V gene has CDR1 SGHVS and CDR2 FNYEAQ. As DNA, the CDR3 is TGTGCCAGCAGCTTAGATAACCGAGATTACGAGCAGTACTTC. Translating gives CASSLDNRDYEQYF. The full variable domain, with the rest looked up from reference TRBV7-6 and TRBJ2-7, is GAGVSQSPRYKVTKRGQDVALRCDPISGHVSLYWYRQALGQGPEFLTYFNYEAQQDKSGLPNDRFSAERPEGSISTLTIQRTEQRDSAMYRCASSLDNRDYEQYFGPGTRLTVT.

The V gene is TRBV19, the J gene TRBJ2-3, with D perhaps TRBD1 (5 bases). CDR1 is LNHDA, CDR2 SQIVND, per germline (reference sequence). V was trimmed by 0 bases and J by 3 bases, leaving 7 bases between them. The CDR3 is made up of 14 amino acids. This chain's CDR3 is CASSIDHRTDTQYF. The CDR3 region has the DNA TGTGCCAGTAGTATAGACCACAGGACAGATACGCAGTATTTT.

The chain joins TRBV4-1 to TRBJ2-1; 8 bases match TRBD2. V trimming: 4 bases; J trimming: 12 bases; junction bases outside the gene matches: 8. Germline V lookup: CDR1 MGHRA, CDR2 YSYEKL. The CDR3 covers 13 residues. CDR3 loop: CASSPRGTRWQFF. The DNA of the CDR3 is TGCGCCAGCAGCCCCAGAGGGACTAGGTGGCAGTTCTTC.

The rearrangement uses TRBV7-9 and TRBJ1-6, with a tentative D call TRBD1 (5 bases). This CDR3 contains 16 residues. The germline CDR1 and CDR2 sequences are SEHNR and FQNEAQ (reference sequence). V was shortened by 5 bases and J by 4 bases, with 15 bases between the two germline ends. As DNA, the CDR3 is TGTGCCAGCAGCAGAGCACCCAGACAGTATAATTCACCCCTCCACTTT. Translating it yields CASSRAPRQYNSPLHF.

V gene TRBV27 combines with J gene TRBJ1-1; 8 positions match TRBD1. The V and J ends lost 3 bases and 7 bases, in that order; junction bases with no gene match: 7. The CDR3 contains 14 residues. CDR1 is MNHEY and CDR2 is SMNVEV in the germline V gene (reference sequence). CDR3 nucleotides: TGTGCCAGCAGTTTCGGCGGGACAGGACTTGAAGCTTTCTTT. Translation: CASSFGGTGLEAFF.

The chain has TRBV15 and TRBJ1-2; a possible D gene is TRBD1 (6 bases). Trimming pared 3 bases from V and 0 bases from J, leaving 14 bases between. Germline assignment: CDR1 LNHNV and CDR2 YYDKDF (reference sequence). CDR3 length equals 16 residues. The CDR3 here is CATSRGPDSSNYGYTF. The CDR3 DNA is TGTGCCACCAGCAGGGGCCCGGACAGTTCTAACTATGGCTACACCTTC.

This chain connects TRBV29-1 to TRBJ2-5, with 8 bases fitting TRBD2. The CDR3 length is 17 residues. Unmatched junction bases numbered 19, after V lost 8 bases and J lost 2 bases. Germline assignment: CDR1 SQVTM and CDR2 ANQGSEA. The chain's CDR3 is CSMLSRGVSLIQETQYF. The DNA of the CDR3 is TGCAGCATGCTATCGCGGGGGGTGAGCCTAATTCAAGAGACCCAGTACTTC.

V and J are TRBV7-3 and TRBJ2-5; 8 positions agree with TRBD2. This CDR3 spans 15 amino acids. Germline V gene data show CDR1 as SGHTA and CDR2 as FQGTGA. Unmatched junction bases numbered 10, after V lost 5 bases and J lost 5 bases. The CDR3 loop reads CASSPQGSGGETQYF. The CDR3 coding sequence is TGTGCCAGCAGCCCCCAGGGGTCGGGGGGGGAGACCCAGTACTTC.

The chain links TRBV3-1 (or the pseudogene TRBV3-2) to TRBJ2-7, with 7 bases fitting TRBD1. The CDR3 contains 16 residues. The V gene's germline CDR1 is LGHDT and CDR2 YNNKEL (reference sequence). The ends lost 0 bases at V and 2 bases at J; junction bases unmatched: 7. CDR3 amino acids: CASSQDPRGLPYEQYF. In DNA form, the CDR3 reads TGTGCCAGCAGCCAAGATCCGAGGGGGCTGCCCTACGAGCAGTACTTC.

This rearrangement joins TRBV3-1 (or the pseudogene TRBV3-2) to TRBJ2-7; a possible D gene is TRBD1 (6 bases). The CDR3 runs to 12 residues. V was cut by 2 bases and J by 5 bases, with 7 bases left in between. Germline V CDR1 and CDR2: LGHDT, YNNKEL (reference sequence). CDR3 nucleotides: TGTGCCAGCAGCCAACACAGGGACGAGCAGTACTTC. Protein product: CASSQHRDEQYF.

This chain joins TRBV27 and TRBJ2-5; 12 positions match TRBD1. From germline, CDR1 is MNHEY and CDR2 SMNVEV (reference sequence). The CDR3 has 16 residues. V dropped 5 bases and J dropped 1; count of bases not matched to a gene: 5. The CDR3 DNA is TGTGCCAGCAGTGGGACAGGGGGCGGTATCCAAGAGACCCAGTACTTC. Its translation is CASSGTGGGIQETQYF.

This chain joins TRBV7-2 and TRBJ2-4, with D possibly being TRBD1 (6 bases). The V gene's germline CDR1 is SGHTA and CDR2 FQGNSA. The CDR3 length is 17 residues. V lost 4 bases and J lost 0, with 16 bases in between. CDR3: CASSWPRDNLAKNIQYF. For the CDR3, the DNA is TGTGCCAGCAGCTGGCCTAGGGACAATCTAGCCAAAAACATTCAGTACTTC.

This clone has a single count. The V call is TRBV19, the J call TRBJ2-7; 10 nucleotides line up with TRBD1. This CDR3 is built from 15 residues. The germline gives CDR1 LNHDA, CDR2 SQIVND (reference sequence). The junction had 4 bases not matched to a gene; V was cut back by 3 bases and J by 2 bases. The CDR3: CASSMGDRGPYEQYF. The CDR3 DNA is TGTGCCAGTAGTATGGGGGACAGGGGCCCCTACGAGCAGTACTTC.

V usage is TRBV3-1 (or the pseudogene TRBV3-2) and J usage is TRBJ2-5; the D gene is possibly TRBD1 (6 bases). Germline CDR1 is LGHDT and CDR2 is YNNKEL (reference sequence). V was trimmed by 5 bases and J by 3 bases, leaving 16 bases between them. The CDR3 has 15 amino acids. Here the CDR3 DNA reads TGTGCCAGCAGCGAAGGAACAGGGTCGGAAGAGACCCAGTACTTC. Encoded protein: CASSEGTGSEETQYF.

The J gene is TRBJ1-2, the V gene TRBV9; D is possibly TRBD1 (5 bases). The germline V gene encodes CDR1 SGDLS and CDR2 YYNGEE. V shed 0 bases and J shed 1 base, with 10 bases lying between them. CDR3 length equals 15 residues. CDR3 nucleotides: TGTGCCAGCAGCGTAGGACAGCTAGTTAACTATGGCTACACCTTC. It specifies CASSVGQLVNYGYTF.

The rearrangement uses TRBV12-5 and TRBJ1-6, with 8 bases fitting TRBD1. Trimming at V came to 1 base and at J to 7 bases, leaving 3 bases not matched to a gene. The germline V gene encodes CDR1 LGHNT and CDR2 FRNRAP. The CDR3 spans 15 residues. The CDR3 DNA follows: TGTGCTAGTGGTTTGGAAACAGGGGGGAATTCACCCCTCCACTTT. Its protein is CASGLETGGNSPLHF.

The chain uses TRBV7-5 and TRBJ1-5; TRBD1 is the table's D call, not checked against the DNA. TRBV7-5 is a pseudogene segment. The CDR3 runs 17 residues. CDR3 nucleotides: TGTGTCAGAAGCTTAGCGCCTGGGCGCTATAGCAATCAGCCCCAGCATTTT. It translates to CVRSLAPGRYSNQPQHF.

This clone has just one count. The rearrangement uses TRBV19 and TRBJ2-7; 8 bases align to TRBD1. The CDR3 is 11 residues long. Germline loops: CDR1 LNHDA, CDR2 SQIVND (reference sequence). Trimming cost V 9 bases and J 7 bases; bases outside gene matches: 5. Here the CDR3 reads CASQGAREQYF. CDR3 DNA: TGTGCCAGCCAGGGGGCGCGGGAGCAGTACTTC.

The chain combines TRBV30 with TRBJ2-1, with TRBD2 matching over 8 bases. This CDR3 spans 13 amino acids. Germline CDR1 and CDR2: GTSNPN and SVGIG (reference sequence). J was trimmed by 3 bases and V by 4 bases; bases with no gene match: 2. CDR3 in amino acids: CAWIAGNYNEQFF. CDR3 in DNA: TGTGCCTGGATAGCGGGGAACTACAATGAGCAGTTCTTC.

J is TRBJ1-1 and V is TRBV27; 7 nucleotides align to TRBD1. J was trimmed by 11 bases and V by 1 base; bases with no gene match: 13. The germline CDR1 and CDR2 sequences are MNHEY and SMNVEV (reference sequence). The CDR3 sequence is 15 residues long. CDR3 amino acids: CASSLYSLDRARAFF. Written as DNA, the CDR3 is TGTGCCAGCAGTTTATATTCCCTTGACAGGGCGCGCGCTTTCTTT.

The V gene is TRBV5-1, the J gene TRBJ2-5; TRBD1 matches at 11 bases. Trimming removed 7 bases from V and 2 bases from J; junction bases left unmatched: 4. The CDR3 is 14 amino acids. The V gene's germline CDR1 is SGHRS and CDR2 YFSETQ. The CDR3 DNA follows: TGCGCCAGCTTCGGGACAGGGGGTCAAGAGACCCAGTACTTC. Residues: CASFGTGGQETQYF.

The chain links TRBV6-2 or TRBV6-3 to TRBJ1-6, with D possibly being TRBD1 (5 bases). The V gene's germline CDR1 is MNHEY and CDR2 SVGEGT. Deletions cut 5 bases from V and 2 bases from J, with 19 bases between. This CDR3 spans 18 amino acids. The CDR3, as DNA: TGTGCCAGCAGTCACGCGGGGGAGCAGGACCCCTATAATTCACCCCTCCACTTT. Residues: CASSHAGEQDPYNSPLHF.